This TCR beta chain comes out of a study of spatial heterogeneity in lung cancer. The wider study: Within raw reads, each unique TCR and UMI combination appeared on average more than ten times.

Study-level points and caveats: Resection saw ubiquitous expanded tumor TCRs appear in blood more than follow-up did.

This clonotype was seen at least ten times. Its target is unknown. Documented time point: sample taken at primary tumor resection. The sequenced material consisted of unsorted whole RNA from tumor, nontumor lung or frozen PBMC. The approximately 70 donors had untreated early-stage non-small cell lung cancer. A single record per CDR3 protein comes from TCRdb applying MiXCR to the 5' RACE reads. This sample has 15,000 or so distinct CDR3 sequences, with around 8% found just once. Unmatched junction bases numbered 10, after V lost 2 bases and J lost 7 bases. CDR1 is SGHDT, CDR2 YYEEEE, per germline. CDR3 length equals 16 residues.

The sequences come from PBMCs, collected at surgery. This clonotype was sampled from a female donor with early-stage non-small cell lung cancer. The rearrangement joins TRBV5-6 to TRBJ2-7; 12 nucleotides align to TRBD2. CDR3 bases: TGTGCCAGCAGCTTCCGGACTAGCGGGATGACTGGGGAGCAGTACTTC. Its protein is CASSFRTSGMTGEQYF.